The next 24 T cell receptor beta chains were all read from a single sample in a study of CD8 T cells in ankylosing spondylitis. One entry per CDR3 protein results from TCRdb running MiXCR on the 5' RACE reads. The repertoire holds some 46,000 distinct CDR3 sequences, with approximately 9.9% as singletons. Sequencing was performed on blood, either unsorted or a sorted T cell fraction (not recorded which). The receptors shown here come from a male donor with ankylosing spondylitis or in good health (not recorded which).

This clonotype was seen many times. The CDR3 region is CAISDRVGGNYEQYF. In nucleotides, the CDR3 is TGTGCCATCAGCGACAGAGTCGGGGGCAACTACGAGCAGTACTTC. The chain employs TRBV10-3 and TRBJ2-7; D might be TRBD1 or TRBD2, each matching 6 bases. Per germline, CDR1 ENHRY and CDR2 SYGVKD. Trimming stripped 6 bases from V and 3 bases from J, with 18 bases between. There are 15 residues in the CDR3.

The J gene is TRBJ2-5, the V gene TRBV6-7; TRBD2 aligns across 7 bases. TRBV6-7 is an ORF for which the function is uncertain. The V and J ends lost 0 bases and 3 bases, in that order; junction bases with no gene match: 13. CDR3 length: 18 amino acids. CDR3 sequence: CASSYSIIRGGPEETQYF. DNA for the CDR3: TGTGCCAGCAGTTACTCAATCATTCGGGGAGGGCCCGAAGAGACCCAGTACTTC.

Many counts were recorded for this clonotype. This chain joins TRBV6-1 and TRBJ1-1; D may be TRBD1 (6 bases). Germline V CDR1 and CDR2: MNHNS, SASEGT. Trimming removed 6 bases from V and 1 base from J, with 12 bases in between. CDR3 length: 14 residues. The CDR3 DNA follows: TGTGCCAGCAGAAGACAGGCGTCGAACACTGAAGCTTTCTTT. Residues: CASRRQASNTEAFF.

In this sample, this clonotype turned up many times. The rearrangement links TRBV27 to TRBJ2-1; 9 positions match TRBD2. The CDR3 is 15 residues long. Germline values: CDR1 MNHEY, CDR2 SMNVEV (reference sequence). With V trimmed by 6 bases and J by 3 bases, 6 bases remained unmatched. In DNA, the CDR3 is TGTGCCAGCAGATATAGGACTAGCGTCTACAATGAGCAGTTCTTC. Residues: CASRYRTSVYNEQFF.

At least ten counts were recorded for this clonotype. The chain carries TRBV24-1 and TRBJ2-2; D tentatively reads TRBD1 or TRBD2 (5 bases each). Germline V gives CDR1 KGHDR, CDR2 SFDVKD. V lost 6 bases and J 5 bases, leaving 12 bases between the germline ends. The CDR3 covers 14 residues. The CDR3 bases are TGTGCCACCAGTACCCCGTGGGGGACCGGGGAGCTGTTTTTT. It encodes CATSTPWGTGELFF.

For this clonotype: This may stem from a read error, because a much larger clone lies one nucleotide away. The chain is built from TRBV5-1 and TRBJ2-5; no clear D gene. Germline V gene data show CDR1 as SGHRS and CDR2 as YFSETQ. CDR3 size: 12 residues. V lost 2 bases, J lost 7 bases, and 9 bases lay in between. The CDR3 bases are TGCGCCAGCAGCTTCGTCGGGTGGACCCAGTACTTC. Amino acid sequence: CASSFVGWTQYF.

Worth noting for this clonotype: A read error may be the cause here, since a much bigger clone is one base away. V and J are TRBV29-1 and TRBJ1-2; a possible D gene is TRBD1 (5 bases). From germline, CDR1 is SQVTM and CDR2 ANQGSEA. This CDR3 has 13 amino acids. The CDR3 reads CSVNSRVVDGCTF. The CDR3 coding sequence is TGCAGCGTTAACTCCAGGGTAGTGGATGGCTGCACCTTC.

This clonotype came up many times. This chain uses TRBV5-1 with TRBJ1-4; TRBD1 agrees at 7 bases. Germline values: CDR1 SGHRS, CDR2 YFSETQ. This CDR3 is 15 amino acids long. J gave up 8 bases and V 4 bases, and 11 bases lay outside the gene matches. The CDR3 reads CASSALDRAEEKLFF. DNA of the CDR3: TGCGCCAGCAGCGCTCTTGACAGGGCGGAGGAAAAACTGTTTTTT.

This clonotype was recorded many times. The chain uses TRBV12-3 or TRBV12-4 and TRBJ1-5, with TRBD1 matching over 9 bases. Trimming cost V 5 bases and J 7 bases; bases outside gene matches: 9. The length of the CDR3 is 15 residues. The CDR3 is CASSPYDRGLQPQHF. DNA of the CDR3: TGTGCCAGCAGTCCATACGACAGGGGGTTACAGCCCCAGCATTTT.

This clonotype was counted at least ten times. The V call is TRBV25-1, the J call TRBJ2-3; D gene unclear. CDR1 is MGHDK and CDR2 is SYGVNS in the germline V gene. V was cut by 2 bases and J by 1 base, with 7 bases left in between. This CDR3 region has 14 residues. This CDR3 reads CASSELGRTDTQYF. For the CDR3, the DNA is TGTGCCAGCAGTGAACTCGGGCGCACAGATACGCAGTATTTT.

This clonotype was detected ten times or more. This rearrangement joins TRBV12-3 or TRBV12-4 to TRBJ2-2; a possible D gene is TRBD1 (5 bases). The CDR3 runs 11 residues. Trimming left V 9 bases short and J 4 bases short, with 6 bases between. The CDR3 DNA sequence: TGTGCCAGTACAGGCACCGGGGAGCTGTTTTTT. This codes for CASTGTGELFF.

The table lists this clonotype with many counts. This chain links TRBV12-3 or TRBV12-4 with TRBJ2-2; D call uncertain. Trimming cost V 6 bases and J 6 bases, with 17 bases left between them. The CDR3 sequence is 15 residues long. In nucleotides, the CDR3 is TGTGCCAGCAGACCACGGACCCCCGGATCCGGGGAGCTGTTTTTT. This codes for CASRPRTPGSGELFF.

This clonotype was found a few times. CDR3 region: CASSQVFRGGTGNTIYF. Written as DNA, the CDR3 is TGTGCCAGCAGCCAAGTTTTCCGAGGGGGCACTGGAAACACCATATATTTT. This rearrangement joins TRBV3-1 to TRBJ1-3; TRBD1 matches 7 bases. Germline CDR1 and CDR2: LGHDT and YNNKEL (reference sequence). V was clipped by 1 base and J by 2 bases; unmatched bases: 8. This CDR3 contains 17 residues.

The table lists this clonotype with many counts. The V gene is TRBV5-1, the J gene TRBJ2-1; tentatively, D is TRBD1 (7 bases). The CDR3 length is 17 residues. Germline V gives CDR1 SGHRS, CDR2 YFSETQ. Trimming stripped 2 bases from V and 0 bases from J, with 15 bases between. The CDR3 DNA is TGCGCCAGCAGCTTTGGGACTCGGACAGGCTCCTACAATGAGCAGTTCTTC. As protein: CASSFGTRTGSYNEQFF.

This rearrangement joins TRBV7-2 to TRBJ2-7; 16 bases match TRBD2. This CDR3 has 18 residues. Germline values: CDR1 SGHTA, CDR2 FQGNSA. J lost 0 bases, V lost 2 bases, and 4 bases had no gene match. CDR3: CASSLRGLAGGRSYEQYF. CDR3 coding DNA: TGTGCCAGCAGCTTACGGGGACTAGCGGGGGGGCGCTCCTACGAGCAGTACTTC. The full variable domain, with the rest looked up from reference TRBV7-2 and TRBJ2-7, is GAGVSQSPSNKVTEKGKDVELRCDPISGHTALYWYRQSLGQGLEFLIYFQGNSAPDKSGLPSDRFSAERTGGSVSTLTIQRTQQEDSAVYLCASSLRGLAGGRSYEQYFGPGTRLTVT.

The rearrangement uses TRBV5-1 and TRBJ2-5; the D gene is possibly TRBD2 (6 bases). V was shortened by 4 bases and J by 2 bases, with 12 bases between the two germline ends. Germline V gene lookup returns CDR1 SGHRS and CDR2 YFSETQ. The CDR3 has 14 amino acids. The CDR3 bases are TGCGCCAGCAGCCACCTCGGGGGTCAAGAGACCCAGTACTTC. Translating gives CASSHLGGQETQYF.

This clonotype has a count of ten or more. The gene calls are TRBV5-1 and TRBJ2-2, with a weak D call TRBD1 (6 bases). The CDR3 runs to 15 residues. Germline V gene sequence: CDR1 SGHRS, CDR2 YFSETQ. Trimming took 6 bases from V and 0 from J, leaving 12 bases between them. The CDR3 here is CASMWTDANTGELFF. CDR3 DNA sequence: TGCGCCAGCATGTGGACAGACGCGAACACCGGGGAGCTGTTTTTT.

V usage is TRBV2 and J usage is TRBJ2-1, with 12 bases matching TRBD1. V shed 3 bases and J 9 bases; nucleotides not matched to a gene: 6. This CDR3 has 15 residues. Germline assignment: CDR1 SNHLY and CDR2 FYNNEI. CDR3 protein: CASSERDRGRGEQFF. DNA of the CDR3: TGTGCCAGCAGTGAGCGGGACAGGGGGCGCGGTGAGCAGTTCTTC.

This clonotype was recorded many times. This sequence joins TRBV20-1 and TRBJ2-5; D gene uncertain. Trimming took 5 bases from V and 3 from J, leaving 16 bases between them. The germline V gene encodes CDR1 DFQATT and CDR2 SNEGSKA (reference sequence). This CDR3 spans 14 amino acids. The CDR3 coding sequence is TGCAGTGCTCCCCCGAGTATTATCGAAGAGACCCAGTACTTC. Translating gives CSAPPSIIEETQYF.

The V and J genes are TRBV3-1 and TRBJ2-1; D tentatively reads TRBD1 or TRBD2 (6 bases each). V lost 7 bases and J lost 2, with 21 bases in between. The CDR3 extends over 17 amino acids. Germline loops: CDR1 LGHDT, CDR2 YNNKEL (reference sequence). CDR3 region: CASNLDRGAGTYNEQFF. In DNA, the CDR3 is TGTGCCAGCAACCTAGATAGGGGGGCAGGGACCTACAATGAGCAGTTCTTC.

This clonotype was recorded at least ten times. The chain employs TRBV12-3 or TRBV12-4 and TRBJ2-1, with 13 positions matching TRBD2. CDR3 length: 16 amino acids. The V gene end was trimmed by 4 bases and the J gene end by 15 bases; junction bases not matched to a gene: 15. The CDR3 protein is CASSSLTSGGAPSRFF. The CDR3 region has the DNA TGTGCCAGCAGTTCCCTCACTAGCGGGGGGGCCCCTTCTCGGTTCTTC.

This clonotype was recorded at least ten times. V usage is TRBV6-1 and J usage is TRBJ1-1, with 9 positions matching TRBD1. The V segment lost 8 bases and the J segment 3 bases; nucleotides outside the gene matches: 7. Germline V gives CDR1 MNHNS, CDR2 SASEGT. The CDR3 spans 14 residues. The CDR3 region has the DNA TGTGCCAGCCGGACAGGGGACTTTCACACTGAAGCTTTCTTT. Its translation is CASRTGDFHTEAFF.

This clonotype occurred many times. The J gene is TRBJ2-2, the V gene TRBV5-5; 7 bases align to TRBD1. J was trimmed by 3 bases and V by 2 bases; bases with no gene match: 4. The germline V gene encodes CDR1 SGHKS and CDR2 YYEKEE (reference sequence). CDR3 length: 15 amino acids. The CDR3 DNA reads as TGTGCCAGCAGCTTAACAGGGGACCACACCGGGGAGCTGTTTTTT. This encodes CASSLTGDHTGELFF.

Ten or more counts support this clonotype. This chain joins TRBV20-1 and TRBJ2-2; 7 positions agree with TRBD2. CDR1 and CDR2 (germline): DFQATT, SNEGSKA (reference sequence). The CDR3 length is 16 residues. J was trimmed by 0 bases and V by 1 base; bases with no gene match: 5. Written as DNA, the CDR3 is TGCAGTGCTAGAGTTGCCCTAGCGGCGAACACCGGGGAGCTGTTTTTT. Translating it yields CSARVALAANTGELFF.